This passage covers 6 T cell receptor beta chains from one sample sequenced in a study of human T cells and chemical hapten exposure. Each CDR3 protein is one row after TCRdb ran MiXCR on the RACE reads. There are 190,000 or so distinct CDR3 sequences in the sample; more than 20% occur only once, and roughly 2.3% lies in the top ten. Time point in this sample: patch test 3, about 24 weeks after DPC sensitization. Stated treatment: therapeutic diphenylcyclopropenone sensitization with weekly scalp DPC. The source material was whole blood, sampled in connection with sensitization to the hapten diphenylcyclopropenone (DPC). These receptors originate from a woman aged 35 to 49 with alopecia areata. Some clones in this sample may be carry-over from other donors' samples.

The V call is TRBV5-5, the J call TRBJ2-2, with D possibly TRBD1 on 6 matching bases. The CDR3 contains 15 residues. V was trimmed by 4 bases and J by 0 bases, leaving 10 bases between them. Looked up from germline, CDR1 is SGHKS and CDR2 is YYEKEE (reference sequence). CDR3: CASSTGHANTGELFF. For the CDR3, the DNA is TGTGCCAGCAGCACGGGACACGCGAACACCGGGGAGCTGTTTTTT. The complete variable domain, with remaining parts taken from reference TRBV5-5 and TRBJ2-2, reads DAGVTQSPTHLIKTRGQQVTLRCSPISGHKSVSWYQQVLGQGPQFIFQYYEKEERGRGNFPDRFSARQFPNYSSELNVNALLLGDSALYLCASSTGHANTGELFFGEGSRLTVL.

V gene TRBV18 combines with J gene TRBJ2-6, with 7 bases that match TRBD1. V lost 5 bases and J lost 0; bases outside the gene matches: 7. CDR1 and CDR2 (germline): KGHSH, LQKENI. The CDR3 has 17 residues. The CDR3 DNA follows: TGTGCCAGCTCAAACGACAGGGTTACCTCTGGGGCCAACGTCCTGACTTTC. This translates into CASSNDRVTSGANVLTF.

The V gene is TRBV29-1, the J gene TRBJ2-2, with a tentative D call TRBD1 (6 bases). Trimming stripped 6 bases from V and 1 base from J, with 15 bases between. Germline values: CDR1 SQVTM, CDR2 ANQGSEA. This CDR3 is 15 amino acids long. In DNA, the CDR3 is TGCAGCGTGTCGCCAAGGGGGTTGAACACCGGGGAGCTGTTTTTT. This encodes CSVSPRGLNTGELFF.

Here the CDR3 DNA reads TGCAGCGTTCGGACAATCAATGAAAAACTGTTTTTT. Its translation: CSVRTINEKLFF. This chain joins TRBV29-1 and TRBJ1-4; TRBD1 is a possible D gene (5 bases). With 5 bases removed from V and 5 bases from J, the gap between germline ends came to 9 bases. CDR1 and CDR2 from the germline V gene are SQVTM and ANQGSEA. The CDR3 sequence is 12 residues long.

This clonotype occurred a few times. V is TRBV10-3 and J is TRBJ2-3; D perhaps matches TRBD2 (6 bases). Trimming cost V 7 bases and J 0 bases, with 17 bases left between them. This CDR3 comprises 16 residues. CDR1 ENHRY and CDR2 SYGVKD come from the germline V gene. In nucleotides, the CDR3 is TGTGCCATCACTCGCCGCGGGACCCCCAGCACAGATACGCAGTATTTT. Amino acid sequence: CAITRRGTPSTDTQYF.

The table lists this clonotype with many counts. The rearrangement links TRBV6-5 to TRBJ1-5, with D perhaps matching TRBD1 (5 bases). V was pared by 3 bases and J by 8 bases, with 14 bases between. The germline gives CDR1 MNHEY, CDR2 SVGAGI. The CDR3 contains 14 residues. This CDR3 reads CASSYRGRGEPQHF. CDR3 nucleotides: TGTGCCAGCAGTTATCGGGGACGTGGGGAGCCCCAGCATTTT.